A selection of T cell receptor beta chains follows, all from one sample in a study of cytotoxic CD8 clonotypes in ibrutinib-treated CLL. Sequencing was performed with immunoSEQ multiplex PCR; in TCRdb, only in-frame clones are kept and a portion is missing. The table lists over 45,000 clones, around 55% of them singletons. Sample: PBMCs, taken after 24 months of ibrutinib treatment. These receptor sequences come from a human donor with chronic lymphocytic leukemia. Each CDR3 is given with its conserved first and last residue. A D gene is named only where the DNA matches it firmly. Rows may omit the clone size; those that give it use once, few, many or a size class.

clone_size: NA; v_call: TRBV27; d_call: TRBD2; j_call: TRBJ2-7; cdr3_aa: CASSLRPGLVSYEQYF; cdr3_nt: TGTGCCAGCAGTTTACGGCCGGGACTAGTGTCCTACGAGCAGTACTTC
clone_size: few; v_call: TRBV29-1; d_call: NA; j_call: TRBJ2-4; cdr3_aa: CSIRAAKNIQYF; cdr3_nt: TGCAGCATCCGGGCAGCCAAAAACATTCAGTACTTC
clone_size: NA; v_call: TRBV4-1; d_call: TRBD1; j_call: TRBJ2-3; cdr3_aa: CASSQADRERTDTQYF; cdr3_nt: TGCGCCAGCAGCCAGGCGGACAGGGAACGCACAGATACGCAGTATTTT
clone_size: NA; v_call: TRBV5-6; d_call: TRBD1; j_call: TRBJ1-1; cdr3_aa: CASSPGQGMNTEAFF; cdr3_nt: TGTGCCAGCAGCCCCGGACAGGGGATGAACACTGAAGCTTTCTTT
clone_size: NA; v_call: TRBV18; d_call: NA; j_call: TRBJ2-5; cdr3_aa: CASSPGGETQYF; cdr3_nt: TGTGCCAGCTCACCAGGAGGGGAGACCCAGTACTTC
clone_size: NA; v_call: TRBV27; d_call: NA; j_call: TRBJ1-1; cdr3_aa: CASSTTGGRGSEAFF; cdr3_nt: TGTGCCAGCAGTACCACCGGGGGCAGGGGAAGTGAAGCTTTCTTT
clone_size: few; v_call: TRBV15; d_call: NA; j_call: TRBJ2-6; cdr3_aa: CATSRDFRSTGANVLTF; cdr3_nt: TGTGCCACCAGCAGAGATTTCAGGTCTACTGGGGCCAACGTCCTGACTTTC
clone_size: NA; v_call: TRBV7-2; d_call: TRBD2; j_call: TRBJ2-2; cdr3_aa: CASSFPTSVFPKTGELFF; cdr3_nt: TGTGCCAGCAGCTTCCCGACTAGCGTCTTCCCGAAAACCGGGGAGCTGTTTTTT
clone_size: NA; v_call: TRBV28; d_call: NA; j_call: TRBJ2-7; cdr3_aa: CASSLLGVPYEQYF; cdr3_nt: TGTGCCAGCAGTTTACTAGGGGTACCCTACGAGCAGTACTTC
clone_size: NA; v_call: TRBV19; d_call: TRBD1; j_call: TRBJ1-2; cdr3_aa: CASTADRVGYGYTF; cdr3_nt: TGTGCCAGTACCGCAGACAGGGTGGGGTATGGCTACACCTTC
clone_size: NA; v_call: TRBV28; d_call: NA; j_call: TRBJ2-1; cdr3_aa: CASSSLDGKQYNEQFF; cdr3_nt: TGTGCCAGCAGTTCGCTGGACGGAAAGCAATACAATGAGCAGTTCTTC
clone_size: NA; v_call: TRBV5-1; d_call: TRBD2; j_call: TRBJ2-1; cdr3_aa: CASSLGTSGRVNEQFF; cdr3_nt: TGCGCCAGCAGCCTGGGGACTAGCGGGAGGGTAAATGAGCAGTTCTTC
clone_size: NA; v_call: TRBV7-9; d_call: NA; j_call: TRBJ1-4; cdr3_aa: CASSSPATNEKLFF; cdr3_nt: TGTGCCAGCAGCTCCCCCGCAACTAATGAAAAACTGTTTTTT
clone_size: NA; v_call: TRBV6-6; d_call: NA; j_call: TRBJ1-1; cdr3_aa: CATQERMGPAEAFF; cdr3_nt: TGTGCCACGCAGGAGAGAATGGGACCCGCTGAAGCTTTCTTT
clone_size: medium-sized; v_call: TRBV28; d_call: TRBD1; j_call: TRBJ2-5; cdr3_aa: CASSEGVRGETQYF; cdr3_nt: TGTGCCAGCAGCGAGGGAGTCAGGGGGGAGACCCAGTACTTC
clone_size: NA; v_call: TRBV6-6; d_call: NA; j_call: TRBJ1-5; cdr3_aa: CAIGQQGDNQPQHF; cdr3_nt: TGTGCCATCGGACAACAGGGAGACAATCAGCCCCAGCATTTT
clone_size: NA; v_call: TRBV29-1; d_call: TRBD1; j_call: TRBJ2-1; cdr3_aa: CSVEDRTGNPNEQFF; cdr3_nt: TGCAGCGTTGAAGATCGGACAGGGAACCCCAATGAGCAGTTCTTC
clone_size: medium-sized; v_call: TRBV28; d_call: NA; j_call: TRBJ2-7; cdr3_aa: CASSLQGEQYF; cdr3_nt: TGTGCCAGCAGTCTACAGGGCGAGCAGTACTTC
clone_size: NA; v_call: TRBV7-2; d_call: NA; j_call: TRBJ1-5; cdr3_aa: CASSLRGSNQPQHF; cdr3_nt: TGTGCCAGCAGCTTGAGGGGAAGCAATCAGCCCCAGCATTTT
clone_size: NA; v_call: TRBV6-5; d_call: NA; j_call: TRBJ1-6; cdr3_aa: CASEGGDNSPLHF; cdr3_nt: TGTGCCAGCGAGGGGGGAGATAATTCACCCCTCCACTTT
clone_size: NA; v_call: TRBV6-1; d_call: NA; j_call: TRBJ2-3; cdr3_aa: CASSFRASTDTQYF; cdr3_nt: TGTGCCAGCAGTTTCAGGGCTAGCACAGATACACAGTATTTT
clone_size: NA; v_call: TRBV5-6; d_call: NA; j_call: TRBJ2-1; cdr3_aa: CASSLVGENEQFF; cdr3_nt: TGTGCCAGCAGCTTGGTTGGGGAGAATGAGCAGTTCTTC
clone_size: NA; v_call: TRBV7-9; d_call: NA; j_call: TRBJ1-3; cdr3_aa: CASSFGGGNTIYF; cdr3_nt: TGTGCCAGCAGCTTCGGGGGTGGAAACACCATATATTTT
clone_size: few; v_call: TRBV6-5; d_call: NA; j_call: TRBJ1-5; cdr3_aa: CASTTGVNQPQHF; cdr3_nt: TGTGCCAGCACCACGGGGGTTAATCAGCCCCAGCATTTT
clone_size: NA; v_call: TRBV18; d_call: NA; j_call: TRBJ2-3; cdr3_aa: CASSPITDTQYF; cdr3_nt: TGTGCCAGCTCACCGATTACAGATACGCAGTATTTT
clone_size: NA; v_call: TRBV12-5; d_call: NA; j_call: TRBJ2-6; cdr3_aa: CASGGYYAGQSRANVLTF; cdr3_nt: TGTGCTAGTGGTGGGTATTATGCAGGACAAAGTCGGGCCAACGTCCTGACTTTC
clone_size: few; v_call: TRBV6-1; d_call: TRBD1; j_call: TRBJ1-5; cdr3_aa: CASRGGSNQPQHF; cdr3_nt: TGTGCCAGCAGAGGGGGCTCAAATCAGCCCCAGCATTTT
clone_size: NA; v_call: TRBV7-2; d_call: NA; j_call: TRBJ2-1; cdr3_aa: CASSLVRGSDEQFF; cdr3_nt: TGTGCCAGCAGCTTAGTAAGGGGCTCCGATGAGCAGTTCTTC
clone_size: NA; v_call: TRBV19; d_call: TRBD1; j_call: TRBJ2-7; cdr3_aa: CASSLYRGAYEQYF; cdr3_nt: TGTGCCAGTAGTTTATACAGGGGAGCCTACGAGCAGTACTTC
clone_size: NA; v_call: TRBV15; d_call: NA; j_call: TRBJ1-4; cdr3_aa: CATSRVWGFGTAEKLFF; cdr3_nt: TGTGCCACCAGCAGAGTATGGGGGTTTGGGACGGCAGAAAAACTGTTTTTT
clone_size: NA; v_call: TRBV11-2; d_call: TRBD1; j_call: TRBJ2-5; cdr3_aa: CASSLQGRGREQETQYF; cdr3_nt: TGTGCCAGCAGCTTACAGGGCAGGGGGCGCGAGCAAGAGACCCAGTACTTC
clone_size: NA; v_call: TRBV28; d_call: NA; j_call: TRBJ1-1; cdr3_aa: CASSFLGTEAFF; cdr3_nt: TGTGCCAGCAGTTTTTTGGGCACTGAAGCTTTCTTT
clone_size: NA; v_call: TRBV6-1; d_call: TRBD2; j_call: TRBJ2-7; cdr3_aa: CASSDAGGTGEQYF; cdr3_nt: TGTGCCAGCAGTGATGCGGGAGGGACGGGGGAGCAGTACTTC
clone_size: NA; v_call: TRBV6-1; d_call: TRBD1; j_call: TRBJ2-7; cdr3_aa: CASSEGGQSYEQYF; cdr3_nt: TGTGCCAGCAGTGAAGGGGGACAGTCCTACGAGCAGTACTTC
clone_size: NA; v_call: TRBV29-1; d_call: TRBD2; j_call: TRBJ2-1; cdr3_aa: CSGSLAALNEQFF; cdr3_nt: TGCAGCGGATCACTAGCGGCTCTCAATGAGCAGTTCTTC
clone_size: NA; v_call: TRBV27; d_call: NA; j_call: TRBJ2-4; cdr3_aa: CASSPAGQNIQYF; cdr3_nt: TGTGCCAGCAGCCCCGCGGGGCAAAACATTCAGTACTTC
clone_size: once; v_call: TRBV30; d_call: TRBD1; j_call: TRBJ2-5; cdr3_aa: CAWSRTGIETQYF; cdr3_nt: TGTGCCTGGAGTCGGACAGGAATAGAGACCCAGTACTTC
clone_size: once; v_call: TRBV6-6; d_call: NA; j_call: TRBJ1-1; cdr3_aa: CASSWMGSGTEAFF; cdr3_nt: TGTGCCAGCAGTTGGATGGGGTCGGGCACTGAAGCTTTCTTT
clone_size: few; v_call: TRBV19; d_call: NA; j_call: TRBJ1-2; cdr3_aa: CASSSQENYGYTF; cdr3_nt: TGTGCCAGTAGTAGCCAAGAGAACTATGGCTACACCTTC
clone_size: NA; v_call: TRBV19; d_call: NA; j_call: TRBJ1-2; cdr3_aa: CASSIIGVLSGYTF; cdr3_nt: TGTGCCAGTAGTATAATAGGGGTACTCTCCGGCTACACCTTC
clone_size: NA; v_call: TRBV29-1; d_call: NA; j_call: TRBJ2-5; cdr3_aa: CSVGGGQRTRAQYF; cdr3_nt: TGCAGCGTTGGAGGGGGACAGCGGACTAGGGCCCAGTACTTC
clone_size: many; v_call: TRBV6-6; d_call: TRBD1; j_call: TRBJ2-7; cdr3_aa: CASRTSGGSIEQYF; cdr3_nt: TGTGCCAGCAGAACCTCAGGGGGCTCCATCGAGCAGTACTTC
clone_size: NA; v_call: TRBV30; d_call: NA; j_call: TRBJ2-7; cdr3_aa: CAWSRTHKYF; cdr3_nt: TGTGCCTGGAGTAGGACCCACAAGTACTTC
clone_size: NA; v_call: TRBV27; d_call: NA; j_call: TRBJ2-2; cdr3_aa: CASSFAARRTGELFF; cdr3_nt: TGTGCCAGCAGTTTCGCGGCTAGGAGGACCGGGGAGCTGTTTTTT
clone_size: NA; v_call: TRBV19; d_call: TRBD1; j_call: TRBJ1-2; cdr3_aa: CASSSGQGRGYTF; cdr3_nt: TGTGCCAGTAGTTCGGGACAGGGTCGTGGCTACACCTTC
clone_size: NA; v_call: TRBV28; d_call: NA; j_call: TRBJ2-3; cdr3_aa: CASSFGGRATDTQYF; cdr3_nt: TGTGCCAGCAGTTTCGGGGGGCGGGCCACAGATACGCAGTATTTT
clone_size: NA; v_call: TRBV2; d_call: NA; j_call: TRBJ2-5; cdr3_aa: CASSGGGRKETQYF; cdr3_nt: TGTGCCAGCAGTGGGGGGGGGCGTAAAGAGACCCAGTACTTC
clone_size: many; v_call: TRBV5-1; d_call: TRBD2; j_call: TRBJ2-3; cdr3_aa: CASRGLLATDTQYF; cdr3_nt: TGCGCCAGCAGGGGGTTACTAGCGACAGATACGCAGTATTTT
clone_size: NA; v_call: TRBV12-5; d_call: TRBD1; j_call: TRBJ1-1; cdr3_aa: CASGSWGQGENTEAFF; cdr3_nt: TGTGCTAGTGGTTCGTGGGGACAGGGAGAGAACACTGAAGCTTTCTTT
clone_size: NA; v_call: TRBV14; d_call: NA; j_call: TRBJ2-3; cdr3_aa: CASSRLAGSTDTQYF; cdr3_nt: TGTGCCAGCAGCCGGCTAGCAGGCAGTACAGATACGCAGTATTTT
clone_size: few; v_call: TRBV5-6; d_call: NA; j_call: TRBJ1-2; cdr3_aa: CASSWAGSYAGYTF; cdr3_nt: TGTGCCAGCAGCTGGGCGGGGTCCTATGCTGGCTACACCTTC
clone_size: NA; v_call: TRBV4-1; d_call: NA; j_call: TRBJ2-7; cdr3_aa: CASSQQMSSYEQYF; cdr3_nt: TGCGCCAGCAGCCAACAAATGAGCTCCTACGAGCAGTACTTC
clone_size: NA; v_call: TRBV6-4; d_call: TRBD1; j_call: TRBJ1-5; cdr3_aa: CASSEGTGNQPQHF; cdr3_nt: TGTGCCAGCAGTGAGGGGACAGGCAATCAGCCCCAGCATTTT
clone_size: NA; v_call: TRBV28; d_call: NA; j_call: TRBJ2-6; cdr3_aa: CASSEQVSGANVLTF; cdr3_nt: TGTGCCAGCAGTGAACAGGTGTCTGGGGCCAACGTCCTGACTTTC
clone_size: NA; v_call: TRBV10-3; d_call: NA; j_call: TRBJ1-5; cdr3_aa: CAISADNGAFNQPQHF; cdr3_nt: TGTGCCATCAGTGCGGACAACGGCGCTTTCAATCAGCCCCAGCATTTT
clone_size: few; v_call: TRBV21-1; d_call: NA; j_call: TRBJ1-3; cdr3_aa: CASPFLVNTIYF; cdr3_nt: TGTGCCAGCCCCTTCCTGGTGAACACCATATATTTT